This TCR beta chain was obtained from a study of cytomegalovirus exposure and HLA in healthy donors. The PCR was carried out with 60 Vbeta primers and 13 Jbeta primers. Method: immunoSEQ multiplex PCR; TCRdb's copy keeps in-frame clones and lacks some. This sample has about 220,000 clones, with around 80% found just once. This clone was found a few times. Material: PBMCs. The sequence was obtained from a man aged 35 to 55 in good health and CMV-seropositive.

The CDR3 DNA reads TGCGCCAGCAGATTCAGGTGGGACACCGGGGAGCTGTTTTTT. Its translation is CASRFRWDTGELFF. V and J are TRBV5-1 and TRBJ2-2, with no clear D. This CDR3 region has 14 residues. Trimming took off 5 bases at V and 3 bases at J, with 11 bases between the two ends. Looked up from germline, CDR1 is SGHRS and CDR2 is YFSETQ.